The clone carrying this TCR beta chain was found once. Its target is unknown. The ends were cut back, 0 bases at V and 5 bases at J, with 17 bases in the middle. The CDR3 length is 17 residues. Germline values: CDR1 MGHRA, CDR2 YSYEKL. These data come from a study of shared clonotypes between healthy human individuals. Study outcomes and limitations: Clonotype sharing among donors was thought likely to change with sequencing depth. Non-shared clonotypes had lower generation probabilities than clonotypes shared by all four sorted-subset donors.

Original handling: As immunoSEQ supplied junction-only sequences (without quality scores), filtering differed. Some clones are missing from TCRdb's copy, which holds only in-frame ones; the method was immunoSEQ multiplex PCR. The DNA was the basis for D and trimming; V, J and clone size are from that table. The sample contains under 1 million clones, approximately 92% of which appear only once. Only CD45RO-negative cells positively selected for CCR7 counted as naive CD8 cells, so terminally differentiated effector memory CD45RA+ cells were excluded. Recent vaccinations or acute infections were absent in the healthy HIV-negative adult donors.

The chain employs TRBV4-1 and TRBJ2-1; D possibly corresponds to TRBD2 (5 bases). The sequence derives from a young man in good health. The sequenced sample was naive CD8+ T cells sorted from blood. CDR3 protein: CASSQDPWTGLDNEQFF. Here the CDR3 DNA reads TGCGCCAGCAGCCAAGACCCTTGGACGGGATTGGACAATGAGCAGTTCTTC.